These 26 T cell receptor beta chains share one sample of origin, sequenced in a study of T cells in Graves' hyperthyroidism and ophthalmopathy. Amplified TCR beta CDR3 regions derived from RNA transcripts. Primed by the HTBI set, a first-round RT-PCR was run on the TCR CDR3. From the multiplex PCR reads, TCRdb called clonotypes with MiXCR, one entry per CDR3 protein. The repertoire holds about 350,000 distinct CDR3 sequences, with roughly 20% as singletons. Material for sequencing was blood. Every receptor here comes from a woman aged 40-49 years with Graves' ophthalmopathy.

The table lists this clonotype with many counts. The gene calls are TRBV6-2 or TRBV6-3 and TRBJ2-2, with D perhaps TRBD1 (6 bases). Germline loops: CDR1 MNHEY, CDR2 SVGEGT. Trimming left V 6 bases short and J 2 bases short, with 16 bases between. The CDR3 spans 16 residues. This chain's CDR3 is CASRTYLTGNTGELFF. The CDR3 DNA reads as TGTGCCAGCAGAACCTACTTGACAGGAAACACCGGGGAGCTGTTTTTT.

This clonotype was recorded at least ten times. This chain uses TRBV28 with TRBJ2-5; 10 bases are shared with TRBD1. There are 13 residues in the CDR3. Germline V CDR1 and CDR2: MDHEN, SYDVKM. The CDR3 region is CSNAGQGSETQYF. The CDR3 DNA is TGTTCCAATGCGGGACAGGGGAGCGAGACCCAGTACTTC.

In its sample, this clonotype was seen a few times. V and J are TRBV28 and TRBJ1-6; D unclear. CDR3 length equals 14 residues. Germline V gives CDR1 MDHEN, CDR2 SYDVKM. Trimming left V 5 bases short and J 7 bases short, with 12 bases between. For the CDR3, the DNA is TGTGCCAGCAGTCTACGGGCAGCAAATTCACCCCTCCACTTT. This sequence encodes CASSLRAANSPLHF.

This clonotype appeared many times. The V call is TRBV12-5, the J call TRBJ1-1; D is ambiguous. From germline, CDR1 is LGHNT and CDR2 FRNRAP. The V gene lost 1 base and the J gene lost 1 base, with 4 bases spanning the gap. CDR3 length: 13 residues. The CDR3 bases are TGTGCTAGTGGTTTGGAACAGAACACTGAAGCTTTCTTT. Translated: CASGLEQNTEAFF.

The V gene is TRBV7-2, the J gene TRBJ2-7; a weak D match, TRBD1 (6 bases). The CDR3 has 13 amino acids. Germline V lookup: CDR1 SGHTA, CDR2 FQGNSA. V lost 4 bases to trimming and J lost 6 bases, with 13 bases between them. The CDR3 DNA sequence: TGTGCCAGCAGCTACAGGGTAGTTGGCGAGCAGTACTTC. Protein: CASSYRVVGEQYF.

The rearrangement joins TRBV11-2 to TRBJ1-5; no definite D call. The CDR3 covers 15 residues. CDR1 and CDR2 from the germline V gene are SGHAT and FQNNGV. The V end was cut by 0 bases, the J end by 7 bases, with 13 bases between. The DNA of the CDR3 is TGTGCCAGCAGCTTAGATCGGATACCACGACAGCCCCAGCATTTT. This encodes CASSLDRIPRQPQHF.

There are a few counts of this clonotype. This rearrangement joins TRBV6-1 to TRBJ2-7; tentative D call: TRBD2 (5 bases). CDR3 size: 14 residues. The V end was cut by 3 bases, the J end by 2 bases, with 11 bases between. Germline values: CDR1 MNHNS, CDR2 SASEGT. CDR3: CASSDSGPAYEQYF. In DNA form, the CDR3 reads TGTGCCAGCAGTGACAGCGGTCCTGCCTACGAGCAGTACTTC.

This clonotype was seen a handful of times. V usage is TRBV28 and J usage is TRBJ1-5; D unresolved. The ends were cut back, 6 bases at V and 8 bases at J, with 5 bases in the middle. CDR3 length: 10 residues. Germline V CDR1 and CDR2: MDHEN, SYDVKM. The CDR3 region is CASSSEPQHF. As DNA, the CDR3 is TGTGCCAGCAGCTCCGAGCCCCAGCATTTT. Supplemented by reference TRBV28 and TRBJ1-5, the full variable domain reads DVKVTQSSRYLVKRTGEKVFLECVQDMDHENMFWYRQDPGLGLRLIYFSYDVKMKEKGDIPEGYSVSREKKERFSLILESASTNQTSMYLCASSSEPQHFGDGTRLSIL.

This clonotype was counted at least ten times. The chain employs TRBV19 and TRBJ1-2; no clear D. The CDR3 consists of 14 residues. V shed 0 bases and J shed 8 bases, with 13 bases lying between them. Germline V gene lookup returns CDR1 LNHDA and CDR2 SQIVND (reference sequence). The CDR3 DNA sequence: TGTGCCAGTAGTATAGATGGCGGAGGAGGGGGCTACACCTTC. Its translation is CASSIDGGGGGYTF.

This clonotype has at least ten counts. The CDR3 protein is CASSSREGVNTEAFF. Written as DNA, the CDR3 is TGTGCCAGCAGCTCCCGGGAAGGGGTGAACACTGAAGCTTTCTTT. This rearrangement joins TRBV7-2 to TRBJ1-1; a weak D match, TRBD1 (5 bases). V was cut by 4 bases and J by 0 bases, with 12 bases left in between. CDR1 is SGHTA and CDR2 is FQGNSA in the germline V gene. The CDR3 has 15 residues. The complete variable domain, with remaining parts taken from reference TRBV7-2 and TRBJ1-1, reads GAGVSQSPSNKVTEKGKDVELRCDPISGHTALYWYRQSLGQGLEFLIYFQGNSAPDKSGLPSDRFSAERTGGSVSTLTIQRTQQEDSAVYLCASSSREGVNTEAFFGQGTRLTVV.

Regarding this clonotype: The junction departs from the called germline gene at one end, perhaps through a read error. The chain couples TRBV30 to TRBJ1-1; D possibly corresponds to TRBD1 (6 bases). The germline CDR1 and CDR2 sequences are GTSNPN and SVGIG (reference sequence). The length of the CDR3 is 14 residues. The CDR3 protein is CAWSWTASNTVAFF. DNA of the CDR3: TGTGCCTGGAGTTGGACAGCATCGAACACTGTAGCTTTCTTT.

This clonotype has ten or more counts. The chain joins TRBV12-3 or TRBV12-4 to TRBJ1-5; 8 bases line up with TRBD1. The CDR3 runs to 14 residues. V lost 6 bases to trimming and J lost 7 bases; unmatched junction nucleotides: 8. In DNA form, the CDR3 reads TGTGCCAGCAGCACAGGGGGTCTTTGGCAGCCCCAGCATTTT. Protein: CASSTGGLWQPQHF.

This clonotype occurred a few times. DNA of the CDR3: TGTGCCAGCAGCTTGGAGCCAGGGACGGACCAAGAGACCCAGTACTTC. Translated, it gives CASSLEPGTDQETQYF. The V call is TRBV11-2, the J call TRBJ2-5; TRBD1 or TRBD2 may be the D gene (5 bases each). Trimming took off 3 bases at V and 0 bases at J, with 14 bases between the two ends. The CDR3 loop spans 16 amino acids. Germline CDR1 is SGHAT and CDR2 is FQNNGV.

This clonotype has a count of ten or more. CDR3 coding DNA: TGTGCCAGCAGCTCACCCGCGACGGGTGGTCGGTATGGCTACACCTTC. It yields the protein CASSSPATGGRYGYTF. V is TRBV7-9 and J is TRBJ1-2; D gene uncertain. In germline, CDR1 is SEHNR, CDR2 FQNEAQ (reference sequence). The CDR3 is 16 amino acids. V lost 4 bases and J 5 bases, leaving 20 bases between the germline ends.

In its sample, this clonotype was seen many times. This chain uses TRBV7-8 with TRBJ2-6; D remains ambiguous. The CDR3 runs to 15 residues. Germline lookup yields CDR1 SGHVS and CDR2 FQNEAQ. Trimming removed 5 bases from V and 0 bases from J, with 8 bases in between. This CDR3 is CASSPFSSGANVLTF. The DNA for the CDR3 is TGTGCCAGCAGCCCCTTCAGCTCTGGGGCCAACGTCCTGACTTTC.

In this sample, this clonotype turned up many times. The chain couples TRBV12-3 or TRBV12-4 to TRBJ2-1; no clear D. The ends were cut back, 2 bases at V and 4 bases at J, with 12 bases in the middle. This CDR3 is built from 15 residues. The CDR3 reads CASSLMLGFYNEQFF. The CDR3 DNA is TGTGCCAGCAGTTTAATGTTAGGTTTTTACAATGAGCAGTTCTTC.

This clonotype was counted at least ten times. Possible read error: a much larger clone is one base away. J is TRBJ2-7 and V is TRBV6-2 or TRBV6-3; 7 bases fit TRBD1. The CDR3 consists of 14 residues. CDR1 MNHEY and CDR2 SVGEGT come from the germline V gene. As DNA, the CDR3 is TGTGCGGGAAATGGGACAGAAACACGCTACGAGCAGTACTTC. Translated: CAGNGTETRYEQYF.

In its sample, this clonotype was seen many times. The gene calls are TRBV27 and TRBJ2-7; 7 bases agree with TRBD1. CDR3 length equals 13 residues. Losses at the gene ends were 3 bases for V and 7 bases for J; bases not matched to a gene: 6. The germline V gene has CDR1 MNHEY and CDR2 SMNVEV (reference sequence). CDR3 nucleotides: TGTGCCAGCAGTTTTTTCCAGACAGGGGAGCAGTACTTC. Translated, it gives CASSFFQTGEQYF.

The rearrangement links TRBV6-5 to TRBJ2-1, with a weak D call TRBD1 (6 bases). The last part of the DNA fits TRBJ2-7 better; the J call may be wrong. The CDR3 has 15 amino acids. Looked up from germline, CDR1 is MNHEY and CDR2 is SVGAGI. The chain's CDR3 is CASSSTLVTGPEQYF. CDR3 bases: TGTGCCAGCAGTTCCACCCTCGTGACAGGCCCCGAGCAGTACTTC.

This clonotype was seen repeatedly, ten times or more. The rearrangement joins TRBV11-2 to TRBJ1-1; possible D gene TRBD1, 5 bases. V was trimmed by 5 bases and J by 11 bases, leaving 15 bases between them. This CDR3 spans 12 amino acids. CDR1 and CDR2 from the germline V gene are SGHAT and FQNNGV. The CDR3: CASSPGPLIAFF. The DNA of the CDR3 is TGTGCCAGCAGCCCGGGACCCCTCATCGCTTTCTTT.

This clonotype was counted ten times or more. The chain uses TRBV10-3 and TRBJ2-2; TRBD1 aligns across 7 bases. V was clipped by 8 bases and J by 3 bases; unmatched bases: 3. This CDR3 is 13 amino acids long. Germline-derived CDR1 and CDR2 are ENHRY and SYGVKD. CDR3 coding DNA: TGTGCCATCTCCCAGGGGGACACCGGGGAGCTGTTTTTT. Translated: CAISQGDTGELFF.

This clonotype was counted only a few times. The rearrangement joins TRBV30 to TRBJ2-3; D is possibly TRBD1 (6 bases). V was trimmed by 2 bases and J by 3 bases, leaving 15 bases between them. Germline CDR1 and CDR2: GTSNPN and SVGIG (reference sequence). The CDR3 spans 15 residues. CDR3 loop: CAWSPWQGHTDTQYF. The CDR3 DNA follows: TGTGCCTGGAGTCCTTGGCAGGGGCATACAGATACGCAGTATTTT.

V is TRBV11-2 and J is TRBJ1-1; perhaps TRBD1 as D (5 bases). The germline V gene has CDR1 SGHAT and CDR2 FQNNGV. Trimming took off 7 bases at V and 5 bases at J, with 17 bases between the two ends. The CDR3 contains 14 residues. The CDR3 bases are TGTGCCAGCACACCGGGACCGAGAAATACTGAAGCTTTCTTT. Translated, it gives CASTPGPRNTEAFF.

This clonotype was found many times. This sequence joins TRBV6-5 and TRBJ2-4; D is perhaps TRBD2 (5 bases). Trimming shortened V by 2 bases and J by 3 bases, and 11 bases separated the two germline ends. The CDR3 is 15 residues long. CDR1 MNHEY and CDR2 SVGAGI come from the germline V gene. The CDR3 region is CASSYGGAGKNIQYF. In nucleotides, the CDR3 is TGTGCCAGCAGTTACGGAGGAGCCGGCAAAAACATTCAGTACTTC.

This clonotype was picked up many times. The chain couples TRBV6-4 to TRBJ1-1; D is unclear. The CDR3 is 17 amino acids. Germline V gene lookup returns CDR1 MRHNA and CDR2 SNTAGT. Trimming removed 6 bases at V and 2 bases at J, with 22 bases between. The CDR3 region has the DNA TGTGCCAGCAGCAAATCCCCCCAATTTTCGGCTAACACTGAAGCTTTCTTT. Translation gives CASSKSPQFSANTEAFF.

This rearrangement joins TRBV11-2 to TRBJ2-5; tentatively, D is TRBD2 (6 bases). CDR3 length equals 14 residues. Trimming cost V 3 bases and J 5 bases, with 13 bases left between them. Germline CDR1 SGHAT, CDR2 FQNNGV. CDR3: CASSLSGLWETQYF. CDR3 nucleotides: TGTGCCAGCAGCTTGAGCGGGCTGTGGGAGACCCAGTACTTC.